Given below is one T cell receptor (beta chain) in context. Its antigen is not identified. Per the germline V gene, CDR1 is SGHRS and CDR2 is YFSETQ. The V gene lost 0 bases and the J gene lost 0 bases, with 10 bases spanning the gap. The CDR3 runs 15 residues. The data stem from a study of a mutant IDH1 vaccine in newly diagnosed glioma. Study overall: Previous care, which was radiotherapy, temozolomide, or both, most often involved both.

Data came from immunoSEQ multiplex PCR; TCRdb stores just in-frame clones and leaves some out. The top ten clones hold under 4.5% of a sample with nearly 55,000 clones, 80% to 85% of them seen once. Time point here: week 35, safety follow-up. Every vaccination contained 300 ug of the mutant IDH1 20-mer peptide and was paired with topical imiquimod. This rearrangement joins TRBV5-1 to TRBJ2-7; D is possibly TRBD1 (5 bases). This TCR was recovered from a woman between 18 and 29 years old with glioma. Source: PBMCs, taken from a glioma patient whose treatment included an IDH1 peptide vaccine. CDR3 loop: CASSLDQGSSYEQYF. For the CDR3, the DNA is TGCGCCAGCAGCTTGGACCAGGGCAGCTCCTACGAGCAGTACTTC.